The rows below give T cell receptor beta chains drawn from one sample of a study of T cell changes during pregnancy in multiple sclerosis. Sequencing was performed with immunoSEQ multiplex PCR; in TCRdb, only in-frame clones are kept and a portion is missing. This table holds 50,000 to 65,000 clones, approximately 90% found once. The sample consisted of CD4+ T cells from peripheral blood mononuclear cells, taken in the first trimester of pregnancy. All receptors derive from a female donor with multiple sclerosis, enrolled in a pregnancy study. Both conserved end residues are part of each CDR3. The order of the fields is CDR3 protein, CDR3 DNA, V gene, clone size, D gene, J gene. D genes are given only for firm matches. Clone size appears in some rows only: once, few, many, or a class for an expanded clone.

CASSLGAGDTDTQYF TGCGCCAGCAGCTTGGGAGCGGGGGACACAGATACGCAGTATTTT TRBV5-1 once TRBD2 TRBJ2-3
CASSQGTGGTEAFF TGTGCCAGCAGCCAAGGGACAGGTGGAACTGAAGCTTTCTTT TRBV9 - TRBD1 TRBJ1-1
CATNKGTGANRGNQPQHF TGCGCCACCAATAAAGGGACAGGGGCTAATAGGGGCAATCAGCCCCAGCATTTT TRBV10-1 - TRBD1 TRBJ1-5
CASSFGTGPNQPQHF TGCGCCAGCAGCTTTGGGACAGGTCCCAATCAGCCCCAGCATTTT TRBV5-1 - TRBD1 TRBJ1-5
CASSSPGVSSYGYTF TGTGCCAGCAGTTCGCCAGGGGTATCCAGCTATGGCTACACCTTC TRBV27 - - TRBJ1-2
CASGTAGETQYF TGTGCCAGCGGGACAGCTGGAGAGACCCAGTACTTC TRBV28 - TRBD1 TRBJ2-5
CASSVIRGTGVDTEAFF TGTGCCAGCAGCGTAATCAGGGGGACAGGCGTGGACACTGAAGCTTTCTTT TRBV9 - TRBD1 TRBJ1-1
CASNQQGSGQPQHF TGTGCCAGTAACCAACAGGGGTCGGGGCAGCCCCAGCATTTT TRBV19 - TRBD1 TRBJ1-5
CASSPGFSEKLFF TGTGCCAGCAGTCCAGGGTTCTCCGAAAAACTGTTTTTT TRBV28 - - TRBJ1-4
CASSLGGAGTDTQYF TGTGCCAGCAGCTTAGGCGGTGCGGGGACAGATACGCAGTATTTT TRBV11-3 - - TRBJ2-3
CASSPFRSEDTQYF TGTGCCAGTTCCCCCTTTAGGAGCGAAGATACGCAGTATTTT TRBV18 - - TRBJ2-3
CASSLARGHYEQYF TGTGCCAGCAGCTTAGCCAGGGGGCATTACGAGCAGTACTTC TRBV11-1 - TRBD1 TRBJ2-7
CASSLVGGSTDTQYF TGTGCCAGCAGCTTGGTGGGAGGGAGCACAGATACGCAGTATTTT TRBV11-2 once TRBD2 TRBJ2-3
CASSLQGARDEKLFF TGTGCCAGCTCGTTACAGGGGGCGCGAGATGAAAAACTGTTTTTT TRBV18 once TRBD1 TRBJ1-4
CASSGTGINSPLHF TGCGCCAGCTCCGGGACAGGGATAAATTCACCCCTCCACTTT TRBV25-1 - TRBD1 TRBJ1-6
CASSEVKGRQAGDTQYF TGTGCCAGCAGTGAGGTGAAGGGGAGACAGGCCGGGGATACGCAGTATTTT TRBV2 - - TRBJ2-3
CASSLASAGQGFYEQYF TGTGCCAGCAGCTTAGCGTCCGCGGGACAGGGTTTCTACGAGCAGTACTTC TRBV7-6 - TRBD1 TRBJ2-7
CASSVGGFPYEQYF TGTGCCAGCAGCGTAGGCGGGTTTCCCTACGAGCAGTACTTC TRBV9 - - TRBJ2-7
CASSPGSTQETQYF TGTGCCAGCAGCCCTGGGAGTACTCAAGAGACCCAGTACTTC TRBV7-3 once - TRBJ2-5
CASSLGATGGRETQYF TGTGCCAGCAGCTTAGGGGCAACAGGGGGAAGGGAGACCCAGTACTTC TRBV5-6 - TRBD1 TRBJ2-5
CASAAGQGPGQPQHF TGTGCTAGTGCCGCAGGACAGGGGCCCGGTCAGCCCCAGCATTTT TRBV12-5 - TRBD1 TRBJ1-5
CASSVTSGGETQYF TGTGCCAGCAGTGTTACTAGCGGGGGCGAGACCCAGTACTTC TRBV2 - TRBD2 TRBJ2-5
CASSTTRDTLGNQPQHF TGTGCCAGCAGCACTACCCGGGACACCCTAGGGAATCAGCCCCAGCATTTT TRBV7-3 - - TRBJ1-5
CASSRPGFYGYTF TGTGCCAGCAGCCGTCCGGGGTTCTATGGCTACACCTTC TRBV6-5 - - TRBJ1-2
CASSLQGYYGYTF TGTGCCAGCAGCCTACAGGGGTACTATGGCTACACCTTC TRBV7-9 - TRBD1 TRBJ1-2
CASTPGGSRSYEQYF TGTGCCAGCACTCCAGGGGGCTCACGCTCCTACGAGCAGTACTTC TRBV6-5 - TRBD1 TRBJ2-7
CASSPAGGGDTQYF TGTGCCAGCAGCCCCGCCGGGGGGGGAGATACGCAGTATTTT TRBV6-5 - TRBD2 TRBJ2-3
CASRIGTGGYGYTF TGTGCCAGCAGAATCGGGACAGGGGGGTATGGCTACACCTTC TRBV27 - TRBD1 TRBJ1-2
CASSLLGRGKYNEQFF TGTGCCAGCAGCCTCCTTGGGCGGGGGAAGTACAATGAGCAGTTCTTC TRBV14 - TRBD2 TRBJ2-1
CAWSVWRGRENTEAFF TGTGCCTGGAGTGTATGGAGGGGGCGGGAGAACACTGAAGCTTTCTTT TRBV30 - TRBD1 TRBJ1-1
CASSFGQDWETQYF TGTGCCAGCAGCTTCGGACAGGACTGGGAGACCCAGTACTTC TRBV7-9 - TRBD1 TRBJ2-5
CASSSRGLATDTQYF TGTGCCAGCAGTTCGCGGGGACTAGCGACAGATACGCAGTATTTT TRBV6-1 - TRBD2 TRBJ2-3
CASSLRGNTEAFF TGTGCCAGCAGCCTCCGGGGGAATACTGAAGCTTTCTTT TRBV6-5 - - TRBJ1-1
CASSFGTANNEQFF TGTGCCAGCAGCTTCGGGACAGCAAACAATGAGCAGTTCTTC TRBV5-5 - TRBD1 TRBJ2-1
CASSQEPGRAYEQYF TGCGCCAGCAGCCAAGAACCCGGGAGAGCCTACGAGCAGTACTTC TRBV4-3 once - TRBJ2-7
CASSSQGATEAFF TGTGCCAGCAGCTCCCAGGGGGCCACTGAAGCTTTCTTT TRBV7-2 - TRBD1 TRBJ1-1
CASRMRRSNQPQHF TGTGCCAGCAGAATGAGGCGGAGCAATCAGCCCCAGCATTTT TRBV5-5 - - TRBJ1-5